The present entry profiles one T cell receptor beta chain with its context. The antigen is not known. Clones were sequenced by immunoSEQ multiplex PCR, and TCRdb holds only the in-frame ones, with some missing. The sample lists approximately 180,000 clones; almost 95% were seen once. This entry comes from a study of T cell responses to AZD1222 COVID-19 vaccine. Germline CDR1 and CDR2: MNHEY and SVGEGT. Trimming took 2 bases from V and 6 from J, leaving 13 bases between them. The CDR3 loop spans 14 amino acids. Study-wide results and caveats: Spike-specific TCR breadth and depth went up after people got two AZD1222 doses.

The sample was peripheral blood, taken on day 0 of AZD1222 vaccination. The source is an adult in good health. This chain connects TRBV6-2 or TRBV6-3 to TRBJ1-1; D remains ambiguous. The CDR3 region is CASSYRPGTAEAFF. The CDR3 coding sequence is TGTGCCAGCAGTTACCGGCCAGGCACGGCTGAAGCTTTCTTT.